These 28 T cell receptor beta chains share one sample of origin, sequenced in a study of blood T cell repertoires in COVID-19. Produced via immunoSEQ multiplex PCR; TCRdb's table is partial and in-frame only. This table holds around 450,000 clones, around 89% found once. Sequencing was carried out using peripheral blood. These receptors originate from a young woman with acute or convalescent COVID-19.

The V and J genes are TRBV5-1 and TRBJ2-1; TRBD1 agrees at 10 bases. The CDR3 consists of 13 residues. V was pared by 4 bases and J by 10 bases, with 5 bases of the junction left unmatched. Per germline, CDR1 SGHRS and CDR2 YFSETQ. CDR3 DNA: TGCGCCAGCAGCCCCGGGACAGGGGTGGAGCAGTTCTTC. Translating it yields CASSPGTGVEQFF.

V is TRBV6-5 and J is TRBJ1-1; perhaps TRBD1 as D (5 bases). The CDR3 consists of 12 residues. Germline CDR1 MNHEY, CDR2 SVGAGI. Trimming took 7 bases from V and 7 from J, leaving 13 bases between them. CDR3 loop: CASIRGGGEAFF. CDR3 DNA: TGTGCCAGCATAAGGGGAGGCGGTGAAGCTTTCTTT.

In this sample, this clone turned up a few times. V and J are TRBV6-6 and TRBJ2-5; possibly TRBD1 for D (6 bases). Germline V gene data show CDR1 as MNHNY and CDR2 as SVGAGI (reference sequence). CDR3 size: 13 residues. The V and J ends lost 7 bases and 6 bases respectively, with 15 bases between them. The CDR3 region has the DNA TGTGCCAGCACCGACAGGTGGGGGAAGACCCAGTACTTC. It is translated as CASTDRWGKTQYF.

In nucleotides, the CDR3 is TGCGCCAGCAGCCAAGGAAGACTAGCCGGATATAAAAATGAGCAGTTCTTC. Its translation is CASSQGRLAGYKNEQFF. The chain links TRBV4-1 to TRBJ2-1; 7 positions match TRBD2. This CDR3 spans 17 amino acids. Germline assignment: CDR1 MGHRA and CDR2 YSYEKL. Unmatched junction bases numbered 13, after V lost 1 base and J lost 7 bases.

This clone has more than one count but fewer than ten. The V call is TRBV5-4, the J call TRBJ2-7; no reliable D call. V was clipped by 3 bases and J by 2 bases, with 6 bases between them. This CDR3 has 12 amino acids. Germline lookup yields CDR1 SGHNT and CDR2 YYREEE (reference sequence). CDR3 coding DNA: TGTGCCAGCAGCTCTCCCCCCTACGAGCAGTACTTC. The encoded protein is CASSSPPYEQYF.

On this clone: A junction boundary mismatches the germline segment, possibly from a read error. The CDR3 DNA follows: TGTGCCAGCAGCGTAGGCGGGGGAGATTGGAGCTTC. Translated: CASSVGGGDWSF. This chain joins TRBV9 and TRBJ2-4, with 7 bases that match TRBD2. Germline V CDR1 and CDR2: SGDLS, YYNGEE. CDR3 size: 12 residues.

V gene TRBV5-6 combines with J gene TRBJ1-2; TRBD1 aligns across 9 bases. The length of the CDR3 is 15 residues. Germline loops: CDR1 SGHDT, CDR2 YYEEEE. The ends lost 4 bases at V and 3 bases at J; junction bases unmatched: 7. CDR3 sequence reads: CASSAGQGNYYGYTF. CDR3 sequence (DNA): TGTGCCAGCAGCGCCGGACAGGGGAACTACTATGGCTACACCTTC.

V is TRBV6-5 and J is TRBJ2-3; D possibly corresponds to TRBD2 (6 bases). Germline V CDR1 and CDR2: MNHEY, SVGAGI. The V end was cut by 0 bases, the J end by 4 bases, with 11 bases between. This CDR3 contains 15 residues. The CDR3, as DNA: TGTGCCAGCAGTTACTCGGGGACTTACGCAGATACGCAGTATTTT. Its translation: CASSYSGTYADTQYF.

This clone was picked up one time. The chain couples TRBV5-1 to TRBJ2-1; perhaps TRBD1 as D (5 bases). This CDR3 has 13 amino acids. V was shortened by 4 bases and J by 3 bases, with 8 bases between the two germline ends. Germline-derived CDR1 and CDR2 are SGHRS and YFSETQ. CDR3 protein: CASSQDNYNEQFF. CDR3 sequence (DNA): TGCGCCAGCAGCCAGGACAACTACAATGAGCAGTTCTTC.

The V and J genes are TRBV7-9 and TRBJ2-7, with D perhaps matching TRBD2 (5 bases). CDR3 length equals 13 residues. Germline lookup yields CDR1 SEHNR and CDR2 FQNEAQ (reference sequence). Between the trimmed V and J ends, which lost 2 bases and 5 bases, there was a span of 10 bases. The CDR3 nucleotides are TGTGCCAGCAGCTTAAGTCGAGGGAACGAGCAGTACTTC. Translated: CASSLSRGNEQYF.

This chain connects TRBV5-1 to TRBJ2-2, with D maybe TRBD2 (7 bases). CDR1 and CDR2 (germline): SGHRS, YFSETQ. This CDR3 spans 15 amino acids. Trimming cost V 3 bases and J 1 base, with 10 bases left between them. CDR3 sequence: CASSWGGQNTGELFF. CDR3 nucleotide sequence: TGCGCCAGCAGCTGGGGGGGACAGAACACCGGGGAGCTGTTTTTT.

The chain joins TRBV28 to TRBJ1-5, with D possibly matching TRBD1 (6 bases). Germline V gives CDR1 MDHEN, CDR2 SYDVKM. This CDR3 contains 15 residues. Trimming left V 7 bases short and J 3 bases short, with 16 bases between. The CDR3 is CASKDRTLPNQPQHF. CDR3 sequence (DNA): TGTGCCAGCAAGGACAGAACCTTACCCAATCAGCCCCAGCATTTT.

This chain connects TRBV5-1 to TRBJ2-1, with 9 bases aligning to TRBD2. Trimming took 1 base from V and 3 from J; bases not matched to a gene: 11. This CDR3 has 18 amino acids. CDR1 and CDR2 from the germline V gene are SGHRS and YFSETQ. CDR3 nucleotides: TGCGCCAGCAGCTTGCCCAGCGGGGGGAATCCATACTACAATGAGCAGTTCTTC. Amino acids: CASSLPSGGNPYYNEQFF.

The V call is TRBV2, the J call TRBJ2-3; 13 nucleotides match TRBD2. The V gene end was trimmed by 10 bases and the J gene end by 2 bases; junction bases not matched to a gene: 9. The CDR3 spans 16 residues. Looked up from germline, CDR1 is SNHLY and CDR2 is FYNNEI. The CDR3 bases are TGTGCCAACACGGGACTAGCGGGGTCGAACACAGATACGCAGTATTTT. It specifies CANTGLAGSNTDTQYF.

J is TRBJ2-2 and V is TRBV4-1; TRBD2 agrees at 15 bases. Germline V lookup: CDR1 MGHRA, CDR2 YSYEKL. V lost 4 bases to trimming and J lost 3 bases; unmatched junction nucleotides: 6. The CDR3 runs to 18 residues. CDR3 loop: CASSRWTSGGADTGELFF. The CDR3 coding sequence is TGCGCCAGCAGCCGTTGGACTAGCGGGGGGGCTGACACCGGGGAGCTGTTTTTT.

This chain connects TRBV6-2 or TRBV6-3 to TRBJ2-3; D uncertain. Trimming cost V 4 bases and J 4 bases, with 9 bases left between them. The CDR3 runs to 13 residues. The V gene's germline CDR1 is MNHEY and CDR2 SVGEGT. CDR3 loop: CASSSRNADTQYF. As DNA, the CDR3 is TGTGCCAGCAGTTCTAGGAACGCAGATACGCAGTATTTT.

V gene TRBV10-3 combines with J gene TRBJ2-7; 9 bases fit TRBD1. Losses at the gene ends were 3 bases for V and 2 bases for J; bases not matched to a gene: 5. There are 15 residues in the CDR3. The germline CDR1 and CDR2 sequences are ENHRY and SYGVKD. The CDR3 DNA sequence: TGTGCCATCAGTGAAAAGGGACAGGGAACCTACGAGCAGTACTTC. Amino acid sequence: CAISEKGQGTYEQYF.

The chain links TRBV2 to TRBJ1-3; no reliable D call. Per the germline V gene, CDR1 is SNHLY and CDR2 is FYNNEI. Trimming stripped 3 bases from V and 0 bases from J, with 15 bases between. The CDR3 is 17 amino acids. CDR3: CASSEEFLTPSGNTIYF. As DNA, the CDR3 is TGTGCCAGCAGTGAGGAATTTTTGACACCCTCTGGAAACACCATATATTTT.

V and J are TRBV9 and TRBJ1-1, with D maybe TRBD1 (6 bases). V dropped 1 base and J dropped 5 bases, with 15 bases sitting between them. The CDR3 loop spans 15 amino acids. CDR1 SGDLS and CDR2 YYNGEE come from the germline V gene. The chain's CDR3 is CASSVSHVGATEAFF. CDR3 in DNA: TGTGCCAGCAGCGTATCCCATGTGGGGGCGACTGAAGCTTTCTTT.

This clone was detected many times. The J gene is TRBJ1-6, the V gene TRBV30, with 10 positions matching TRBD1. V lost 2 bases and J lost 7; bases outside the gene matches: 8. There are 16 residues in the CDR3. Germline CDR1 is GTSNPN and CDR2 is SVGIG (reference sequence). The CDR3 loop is CAWSTGTGDANSPLHF. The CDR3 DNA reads TGTGCCTGGAGTACAGGGACAGGGGATGCGAATTCACCCCTCCACTTT.

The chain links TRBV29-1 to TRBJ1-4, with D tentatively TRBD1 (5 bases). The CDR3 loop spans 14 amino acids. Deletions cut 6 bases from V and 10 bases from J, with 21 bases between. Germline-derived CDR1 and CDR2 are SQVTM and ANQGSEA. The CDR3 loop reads CSVVGSGGSGKLFF. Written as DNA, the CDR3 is TGCAGCGTGGTGGGTTCGGGGGGGTCCGGAAAACTGTTTTTT.

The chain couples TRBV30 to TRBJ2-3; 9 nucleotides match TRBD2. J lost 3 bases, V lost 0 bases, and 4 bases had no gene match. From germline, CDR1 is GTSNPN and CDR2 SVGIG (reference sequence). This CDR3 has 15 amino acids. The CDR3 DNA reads TGTGCCTGGAGTGTGGCTAGCGGGGCTACAGATACGCAGTATTTT. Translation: CAWSVASGATDTQYF.

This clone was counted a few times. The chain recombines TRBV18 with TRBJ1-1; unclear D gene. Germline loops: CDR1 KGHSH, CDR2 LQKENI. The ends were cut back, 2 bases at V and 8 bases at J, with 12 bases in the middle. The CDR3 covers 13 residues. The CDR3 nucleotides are TGTGCCAGCTCACCAGATTATCGACAAGAAGCTTTCTTT. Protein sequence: CASSPDYRQEAFF.

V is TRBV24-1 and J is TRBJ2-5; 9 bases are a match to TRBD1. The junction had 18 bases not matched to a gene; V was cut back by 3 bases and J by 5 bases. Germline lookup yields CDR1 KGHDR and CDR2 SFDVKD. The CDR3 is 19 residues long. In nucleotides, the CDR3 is TGTGCCACCAGTGATCCCCTTCCCGGGACAGGGCGTAGGGTGGAGACCCAGTACTTC. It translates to CATSDPLPGTGRRVETQYF.

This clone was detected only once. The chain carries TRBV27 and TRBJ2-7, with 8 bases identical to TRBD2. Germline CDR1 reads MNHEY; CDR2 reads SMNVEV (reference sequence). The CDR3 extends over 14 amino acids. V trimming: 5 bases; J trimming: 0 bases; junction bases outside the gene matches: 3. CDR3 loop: CASSPGTSSYEQYF. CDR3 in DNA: TGTGCCAGCAGTCCCGGGACTAGCTCCTACGAGCAGTACTTC.

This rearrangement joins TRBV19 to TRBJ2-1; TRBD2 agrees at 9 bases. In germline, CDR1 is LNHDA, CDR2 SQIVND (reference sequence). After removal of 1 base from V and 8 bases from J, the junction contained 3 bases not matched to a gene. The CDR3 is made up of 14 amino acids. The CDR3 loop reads CASSIASGAYEQFF. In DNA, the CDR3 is TGTGCCAGTAGTATAGCTAGCGGGGCCTATGAGCAGTTCTTC. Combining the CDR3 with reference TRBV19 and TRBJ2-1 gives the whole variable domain DGGITQSPKYLFRKEGQNVTLSCEQNLNHDAMYWYRQDPGQGLRLIYYSQIVNDFQKGDIAEGYSVSREKKESFPLTVTSAQKNPTAFYLCASSIASGAYEQFFGPGTRLTVL.

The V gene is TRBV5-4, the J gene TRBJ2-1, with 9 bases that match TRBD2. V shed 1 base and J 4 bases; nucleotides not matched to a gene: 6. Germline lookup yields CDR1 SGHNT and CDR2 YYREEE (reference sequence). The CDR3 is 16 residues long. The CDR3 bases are TGTGCCAGCAGCTTGCCGGCGGGGGGGCCATACAATGAGCAGTTCTTC. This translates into CASSLPAGGPYNEQFF.

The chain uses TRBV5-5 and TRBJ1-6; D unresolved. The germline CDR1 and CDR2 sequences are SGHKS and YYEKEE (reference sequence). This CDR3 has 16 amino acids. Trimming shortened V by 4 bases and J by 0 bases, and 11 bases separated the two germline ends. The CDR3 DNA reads TGTGCCAGCAGCAAGGACTCCAGCTCCTATAATTCACCCCTCCACTTT. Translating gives CASSKDSSSYNSPLHF.